One and the same sample provided the 18 T cell receptor beta chains below, sequenced in a study of blood T cell repertoires in COVID-19. Assay: immunoSEQ multiplex PCR; the TCRdb copy retains only in-frame clones and omits some. The sample includes about 190,000 clones, 85% of them seen just once. Specimen: peripheral blood. Every receptor here comes from a woman of 80 years or more with acute or convalescent COVID-19.

The chain uses TRBV7-2 and TRBJ1-3, with D possibly being TRBD1 (6 bases). V was trimmed by 0 bases and J by 4 bases, leaving 13 bases between them. This CDR3 is built from 16 residues. The germline V gene has CDR1 SGHTA and CDR2 FQGNSA. CDR3 amino acids: CASSLAPTGTGNTIYF. The CDR3 bases are TGTGCCAGCAGCTTAGCGCCCACAGGGACGGGAAACACCATATATTTT.

The chain recombines TRBV28 with TRBJ2-7, with 10 bases aligning to TRBD1. This CDR3 has 16 amino acids. J lost 5 bases, V lost 2 bases, and 9 bases had no gene match. Germline assignment: CDR1 MDHEN and CDR2 SYDVKM. The CDR3, as DNA: TGTGCCAGCAGTTTAACTGGGACAGGGGCAGCCCACGAGCAGTACTTC. Translation: CASSLTGTGAAHEQYF.

The genes are TRBV6-6 and TRBJ1-1; D remains unclear. The germline V and J ends were trimmed by 0 bases and 5 bases, with 7 bases remaining between them. Germline-derived CDR1 and CDR2 are MNHNY and SVGAGI (reference sequence). This CDR3 region has 13 residues. In DNA form, the CDR3 reads TGTGCCAGCAGTTACTCGGCGGGGACTGAAGCTTTCTTT. Protein product: CASSYSAGTEAFF.

This clone showed up just a few times. The junction differs from germline at one of its ends, possibly a read error. The chain uses TRBV7-7 and TRBJ2-7; 7 bases are shared with TRBD2. The CDR3 consists of 15 residues. CDR1 and CDR2 from the germline V gene are SSHAT and FNYEAQ (reference sequence). The CDR3 bases are TGTGCTAGCAGCTTAGCCTTAGGACTAGCCTACGAGCAGTACTTC. It codes for CASSLALGLAYEQYF. The complete variable domain, with remaining parts taken from reference TRBV7-7 and TRBJ2-7, reads GAGVSQSPRYKVTKRGQDVTLRCDPISSHATLYWYQQALGQGPEFLTYFNYEAQPDKSGLPSDRFSAERPEGSISTLTIQRTEQRDSAMYRCASSLALGLAYEQYFGPGTRLTVT.

The rearrangement joins TRBV5-1 to TRBJ2-1; 8 positions agree with TRBD1. Germline CDR1 reads SGHRS; CDR2 reads YFSETQ. The CDR3 spans 16 residues. Losses at the gene ends were 4 bases for V and 4 bases for J; bases not matched to a gene: 10. CDR3 region: CASSATRDRLYNEQFF. CDR3 bases: TGCGCCAGCAGCGCAACCCGGGACAGGCTTTACAATGAGCAGTTCTTC.

The rearrangement joins TRBV2 to TRBJ2-1, with TRBD1 as a possible D gene (6 bases). Germline values: CDR1 SNHLY, CDR2 FYNNEI. This CDR3 contains 13 residues. The V gene lost 5 bases and the J gene lost 6 bases, with 11 bases spanning the gap. The CDR3 nucleotides read TGTGCCAGCAGTACCACAGGGTCCAATGAGCAGTTCTTC. It specifies CASSTTGSNEQFF.

CDR3 in DNA: TGTGCCAGCAGTACGACAGGTCCATATGGCTACACCTTC. Its protein is CASSTTGPYGYTF. V is TRBV28 and J is TRBJ1-2; D perhaps matches TRBD1 (6 bases). From germline, CDR1 is MDHEN and CDR2 SYDVKM. The CDR3 has 13 amino acids. V shed 5 bases and J shed 5 bases, with 12 bases lying between them.

This rearrangement joins TRBV9 to TRBJ2-4, with D perhaps TRBD2 (5 bases). V lost 0 bases and J 0 bases, leaving 10 bases between the germline ends. Looked up from germline, CDR1 is SGDLS and CDR2 is YYNGEE. This CDR3 region has 16 residues. The CDR3 DNA follows: TGTGCCAGCAGCGTAGACCCAGGACTAGCCAAAAACATTCAGTACTTC. As protein: CASSVDPGLAKNIQYF.

Only a few counts were recorded for this clone. J is TRBJ2-2 and V is TRBV9; TRBD2 aligns across 7 bases. The CDR3 is made up of 14 amino acids. V lost 3 bases and J lost 7; bases outside the gene matches: 6. The germline gives CDR1 SGDLS, CDR2 YYNGEE. CDR3 protein: CASSARGSIGELFF. In DNA, the CDR3 is TGTGCCAGCAGCGCCCGCGGGAGTATCGGGGAGCTGTTTTTT.

In this sample, this clone turned up once. This chain links TRBV5-4 with TRBJ1-5; D is undetermined. V was pared by 1 base and J by 0 bases, with 5 bases between. The CDR3 contains 14 residues. Germline V lookup: CDR1 SGHNT, CDR2 YYREEE (reference sequence). This CDR3 is CASSLSGSNQPQHF. CDR3 nucleotide sequence: TGTGCCAGCAGCTTGTCAGGTAGCAATCAGCCCCAGCATTTT.

J is TRBJ2-7 and V is TRBV5-1, with TRBD2 matching 11 bases. Per the germline V gene, CDR1 is SGHRS and CDR2 is YFSETQ. This CDR3 has 16 residues. J lost 2 bases, V lost 3 bases, and 7 bases had no gene match. CDR3 loop: CASSSLTSGSTYEQYF. CDR3 DNA sequence: TGCGCCAGCAGCTCCCTAACTAGCGGGAGTACCTACGAGCAGTACTTC.

The CDR3 DNA sequence: TGTGCCAGCTCTCCGTCAGGGTACACTGAAGCTTTCTTT. Protein product: CASSPSGYTEAFF. The rearrangement joins TRBV27 to TRBJ1-1, with D perhaps matching TRBD1 (5 bases). The germline V gene encodes CDR1 MNHEY and CDR2 SMNVEV (reference sequence). CDR3 length: 13 residues. Trimming took off 8 bases at V and 3 bases at J, with 13 bases between the two ends.

This clone was counted once. The rearrangement uses TRBV6-1 and TRBJ1-1; unclear D gene. Per the germline V gene, CDR1 is MNHNS and CDR2 is SASEGT. CDR3 length: 15 residues. With 2 bases removed from V and 1 base from J, the gap between germline ends came to 11 bases. CDR3 protein: CASSERSGRNTEAFF. CDR3 DNA sequence: TGTGCCAGCAGTGAAAGGAGTGGTAGGAACACTGAAGCTTTCTTT.

V usage is TRBV27 and J usage is TRBJ1-1; D gene uncertain. The CDR3 loop spans 14 amino acids. Germline loops: CDR1 MNHEY, CDR2 SMNVEV (reference sequence). With 5 bases removed from V and 4 bases from J, the gap between germline ends came to 14 bases. CDR3 in amino acids: CASSLDRRVTEAFF. As DNA, the CDR3 is TGTGCCAGCAGTCTTGATCGGAGGGTCACTGAAGCTTTCTTT.

The chain employs TRBV29-1 and TRBJ2-1; 13 bases are a match to TRBD2. V trimming: 4 bases; J trimming: 7 bases; junction bases outside the gene matches: 16. CDR3 size: 18 residues. Germline V gene sequence: CDR1 SQVTM, CDR2 ANQGSEA. CDR3 in DNA: TGCAGCGTTGGAGGGACCGGGACTAGCGGGAAGGTGGGAAATGAGCAGTTCTTC. Translation gives CSVGGTGTSGKVGNEQFF.

The genes are TRBV19 and TRBJ1-2, with 7 positions matching TRBD1. J lost 7 bases, V lost 6 bases, and 11 bases had no gene match. Per germline, CDR1 LNHDA and CDR2 SQIVND (reference sequence). The CDR3 consists of 14 residues. CDR3 amino acids: CASSSTGTRGGYTF. Here the CDR3 DNA reads TGTGCCAGTAGCTCGACAGGGACTCGTGGTGGCTACACCTTC.

Here the CDR3 reads CASSSQPPREQYF. DNA for the CDR3: TGTGCCAGCAGTTCCCAGCCGCCTAGGGAGCAGTACTTC. This chain connects TRBV12-3 or TRBV12-4 to TRBJ2-7; no clear D. The CDR3 loop spans 13 amino acids. V was clipped by 4 bases and J by 7 bases, with 14 bases between them.

The gene calls are TRBV27 and TRBJ1-2; D ambiguous. The CDR3 runs to 15 residues. V shed 5 bases and J shed 0 bases, with 13 bases lying between them. Looked up from germline, CDR1 is MNHEY and CDR2 is SMNVEV (reference sequence). Here the CDR3 reads CASSPRRVSNYGYTF. The CDR3 DNA is TGTGCCAGCAGTCCCCGCCGAGTGTCTAACTATGGCTACACCTTC.